These 23 T cell receptor beta chains were sequenced from one sample in a study of blood T cell repertoires in COVID-19. Profiling relied on immunoSEQ multiplex PCR, and the TCRdb table lists in-frame clones only, not all of them. The sample records about 250,000 clones, roughly 90% being singletons. Sequenced: PBMCs or T cells enriched from blood (not recorded which). Every receptor here comes from a woman aged 50 to 60 who had recovered from COVID-19.

CDR3 residues: CASSPDRGSDYTF. The DNA for the CDR3 is TGTGCCAGCTCACCGGACAGGGGGTCCGACTACACCTTC. V is TRBV18 and J is TRBJ1-2, with TRBD1 matching 10 bases. Germline V gene sequence: CDR1 KGHSH, CDR2 LQKENI. This CDR3 comprises 13 residues. The junction had 5 bases not matched to a gene; V was cut back by 3 bases and J by 10 bases.

This chain connects TRBV5-5 to TRBJ1-1, with 7 bases matching TRBD1. J lost 0 bases, V lost 3 bases, and 8 bases had no gene match. The CDR3 spans 16 residues. CDR1 and CDR2 from the germline V gene are SGHKS and YYEKEE (reference sequence). CDR3 DNA: TGTGCCAGCAGCTACGGGACAGCCTACATGAACACTGAAGCTTTCTTT. It is translated as CASSYGTAYMNTEAFF.

The rearrangement uses TRBV20-1 and TRBJ2-5; D gene ambiguous. Trimming took off 3 bases at V and 0 bases at J, with 5 bases between the two ends. CDR3 size: 12 residues. In germline, CDR1 is DFQATT, CDR2 SNEGSKA (reference sequence). CDR3 sequence (DNA): TGCAGTGCTAGTCCCTACCAAGAGACCCAGTACTTC. It codes for CSASPYQETQYF.

The V gene is TRBV5-6, the J gene TRBJ2-1; D possibly corresponds to TRBD2 (6 bases). V lost 4 bases and J 10 bases, leaving 18 bases between the germline ends. CDR1 and CDR2 (germline): SGHDT, YYEEEE. This CDR3 is built from 14 residues. CDR3 DNA sequence: TGTGCCAGCAGCCGTGTATTAGCGGCTGCCGAGCAGTTCTTC. Protein: CASSRVLAAAEQFF.

The V gene is TRBV27, the J gene TRBJ1-5, with TRBD1 identical over 7 bases. The CDR3 extends over 16 amino acids. V shed 5 bases, J shed 0 bases, and the junction held 7 bases outside the gene matches. Germline V gene sequence: CDR1 MNHEY, CDR2 SMNVEV (reference sequence). Written as DNA, the CDR3 is TGTGCCAGCAGTCCCCGACAGGGTTATAGCAATCAGCCCCAGCATTTT. Its protein product is CASSPRQGYSNQPQHF.

The V and J genes are TRBV10-3 and TRBJ2-7, with a tentative D call TRBD2 (6 bases). CDR1 and CDR2 (germline): ENHRY, SYGVKD. The CDR3 has 11 amino acids. V dropped 10 bases and J dropped 5 bases, with 12 bases sitting between them. The CDR3 DNA is TGTGCCACGAGCAGGGAGGACGAGCAGTACTTC. Its protein is CATSREDEQYF.

V usage is TRBV29-1 and J usage is TRBJ2-6, with a tentative D call TRBD2 (6 bases). Germline loops: CDR1 SQVTM, CDR2 ANQGSEA. The CDR3 extends over 14 amino acids. V was clipped by 4 bases and J by 4 bases, with 11 bases between them. The CDR3 DNA reads as TGCAGCGTTGTAGGAGGGGCCGGGGCCAACGTCCTGACTTTC. This translates into CSVVGGAGANVLTF.

This rearrangement joins TRBV7-9 to TRBJ2-6; TRBD1 might be the D (6 bases). CDR1 and CDR2 from the germline V gene are SEHNR and FQNEAQ (reference sequence). This CDR3 has 16 amino acids. Trimming cost V 5 bases and J 1 base, with 12 bases left between them. CDR3 protein: CASSPPTGSGANVLTF. CDR3 nucleotides: TGTGCCAGCAGCCCTCCAACAGGGTCTGGGGCCAACGTCCTGACTTTC. The full variable domain, with the rest looked up from reference TRBV7-9 and TRBJ2-6, is DTGVSQNPRHKITKRGQNVTFRCDPISEHNRLYWYRQTLGQGPEFLTYFQNEAQLEKSRLLSDRFSAERPKGSFSTLEIQRTEQGDSAMYLCASSPPTGSGANVLTFGAGSRLTVL.

The chain has TRBV19 and TRBJ2-7; a possible D gene is TRBD2 (6 bases). Trimming removed 6 bases from V and 3 bases from J, with 12 bases in between. The CDR3 sequence is 13 residues long. Germline CDR1 is LNHDA and CDR2 is SQIVND (reference sequence). The CDR3 is CASRSSDHYEQYF. The CDR3 coding sequence is TGTGCCAGTAGATCTAGCGACCACTACGAGCAGTACTTC.

The chain carries TRBV7-3 and TRBJ2-1, with 13 nucleotides matching TRBD2. The CDR3 runs 16 residues. Trimming took 5 bases from V and 9 from J; bases not matched to a gene: 10. The germline V gene has CDR1 SGHTA and CDR2 FQGTGA. This CDR3 reads CASSLFGTSGTGEQFF. As DNA, the CDR3 is TGTGCCAGCAGCCTGTTCGGGACTAGCGGGACAGGTGAGCAGTTCTTC.

The V and J genes are TRBV3-1 (or the pseudogene TRBV3-2) and TRBJ2-7; 10 bases are shared with TRBD2. Germline V gene lookup returns CDR1 LGHDT and CDR2 YNNKEL (reference sequence). V trimming: 0 bases; J trimming: 3 bases; junction bases outside the gene matches: 11. The CDR3 is 18 amino acids. Here the CDR3 DNA reads TGTGCCAGCAGCCAAGATCGACGGACTAGCGGAGTACTCTACGAGCAGTACTTC. Translating it yields CASSQDRRTSGVLYEQYF.

The chain employs TRBV2 and TRBJ2-3, with D possibly matching TRBD2 (6 bases). Germline V gene data show CDR1 as SNHLY and CDR2 as FYNNEI. The germline V and J ends were trimmed by 4 bases and 0 bases, with 11 bases remaining between them. The CDR3 is 15 amino acids. This chain's CDR3 is CASSVEGTSTDTQYF. The DNA of the CDR3 is TGTGCCAGCAGTGTGGAGGGAACTAGCACAGATACGCAGTATTTT. Full variable domain (remainder filled in from reference TRBV2 and TRBJ2-3): EPEVTQTPSHQVTQMGQEVILRCVPISNHLYFYWYRQILGQKVEFLVSFYNNEISEKSEIFDDQFSVERPDGSNFTLKIRSTKLEDSAMYFCASSVEGTSTDTQYFGPGTRLTVL.

The chain uses TRBV28 and TRBJ1-1, with D perhaps matching TRBD1 (5 bases). V lost 4 bases, J lost 7 bases, and 16 bases lay in between. CDR1 is MDHEN, CDR2 SYDVKM, per germline. This CDR3 is built from 14 residues. This CDR3 is CASSSTQGRSEAFF. CDR3 DNA: TGTGCCAGCAGTTCTACCCAGGGAAGGAGTGAAGCTTTCTTT. The full variable domain, rest sourced from reference TRBV28 and TRBJ1-1, is DVKVTQSSRYLVKRTGEKVFLECVQDMDHENMFWYRQDPGLGLRLIYFSYDVKMKEKGDIPEGYSVSREKKERFSLILESASTNQTSMYLCASSSTQGRSEAFFGQGTRLTVV.

The genes are TRBV6-2 or TRBV6-3 and TRBJ2-7; D is unresolved. V shed 5 bases and J shed 3 bases, with 20 bases lying between them. Germline V gene lookup returns CDR1 MNHEY and CDR2 SVGEGT. The CDR3 loop spans 16 amino acids. In nucleotides, the CDR3 is TGTGCCAGCAGTCTTACTTTCCAACCCCGAAACTACGAGCAGTACTTC. Translated: CASSLTFQPRNYEQYF.

The chain carries TRBV28 and TRBJ1-5; 8 nucleotides line up with TRBD1. After removal of 6 bases from V and 15 bases from J, the junction contained 10 bases not matched to a gene. CDR3 length: 12 amino acids. Per the germline V gene, CDR1 is MDHEN and CDR2 is SYDVKM. As DNA, the CDR3 is TGTGCCAGCAGCAAGACAGGGGTCCCTCGGCATTTT. This gives the protein CASSKTGVPRHF. The whole variable domain, remainder taken from reference TRBV28 and TRBJ1-5, is DVKVTQSSRYLVKRTGEKVFLECVQDMDHENMFWYRQDPGLGLRLIYFSYDVKMKEKGDIPEGYSVSREKKERFSLILESASTNQTSMYLCASSKTGVPRHFGDGTRLSIL.

The chain joins TRBV7-2 to TRBJ2-3; 9 bases fit TRBD1. Germline trimming cut 0 bases from V and 4 bases from J; bases unmatched to any gene: 5. Germline CDR1 is SGHTA and CDR2 is FQGNSA. This CDR3 is built from 16 residues. For the CDR3, the DNA is TGTGCCAGCAGCTTAGCCGGGACAGGGAGTGCAGATACGCAGTATTTT. This translates into CASSLAGTGSADTQYF.

This chain links TRBV5-4 with TRBJ1-5; D gene uncertain. There are 14 residues in the CDR3. Germline CDR1 reads SGHNT; CDR2 reads YYREEE (reference sequence). The ends were cut back, 0 bases at V and 5 bases at J, with 9 bases in the middle. CDR3 coding DNA: TGTGCCAGCAGCTTGGTTGTGGGCGATCAGCCCCAGCATTTT. Translation: CASSLVVGDQPQHF.

This clone was seen a single time. The chain recombines TRBV12-3 or TRBV12-4 with TRBJ2-5; tentative D call: TRBD1 (6 bases). V dropped 6 bases and J dropped 3 bases, with 8 bases sitting between them. This CDR3 region has 12 residues. CDR3 region: CASRRTEETQYF. The DNA for the CDR3 is TGTGCCAGCAGGCGGACAGAAGAGACCCAGTACTTC.

The sample holds one count of this clone. V is TRBV12-2 and J is TRBJ1-1; the tabulated D call, TRBD1, remains unverified against the DNA. TRBV12-2 is an annotated pseudogene. The CDR3 covers 14 residues. This chain's CDR3 is CASRFGRATTEAFF. The CDR3 nucleotides read TGTGCAAGTCGCTTCGGCAGGGCAACAACTGAAGCTTTCTTT.

The J gene is TRBJ2-1, the V gene TRBV19; TRBD2 is a possible D gene (6 bases). Germline V CDR1 and CDR2: LNHDA, SQIVND (reference sequence). There are 15 residues in the CDR3. The V gene lost 2 bases and the J gene lost 5 bases, with 13 bases spanning the gap. CDR3 DNA: TGTGCCAGTAGTATAAGGGCTAGCGCCAACAATGAGCAGTTCTTC. Its translation: CASSIRASANNEQFF.

The genes are TRBV5-1 and TRBJ2-5; 9 nucleotides agree with TRBD2. The junction had 0 bases not matched to a gene; V was cut back by 2 bases and J by 1 base. CDR3 length: 14 amino acids. Germline-derived CDR1 and CDR2 are SGHRS and YFSETQ. This CDR3 reads CASSFSGGQETQYF. The CDR3 region has the DNA TGCGCCAGCAGCTTTAGCGGGGGCCAAGAGACCCAGTACTTC.

The chain employs TRBV27 and TRBJ1-4; no firm D call. V shed 0 bases and J shed 1 base, with 3 bases lying between them. CDR1 MNHEY and CDR2 SMNVEV come from the germline V gene (reference sequence). The CDR3 runs to 14 residues. Here the CDR3 DNA reads TGTGCCAGCAGTTTATCGAGAACTAATGAAAAACTGTTTTTT. This encodes CASSLSRTNEKLFF.

This chain joins TRBV7-3 and TRBJ2-7; TRBD2 is a possible D gene (5 bases). The V gene's germline CDR1 is SGHTA and CDR2 FQGTGA. The CDR3 sequence is 13 residues long. V was trimmed by 0 bases and J by 5 bases, leaving 8 bases between them. The CDR3 DNA is TGTGCCAGCAGCTTAACACGGGGAGACGAGCAGTACTTC. This sequence encodes CASSLTRGDEQYF. The full variable domain, in which reference TRBV7-3 and TRBJ2-7 provide the parts outside the CDR3, is GAGVSQTPSNKVTEKGKYVELRCDPISGHTALYWYRQSLGQGPEFLIYFQGTGAADDSGLPNDRFFAVRPEGSVSTLKIQRTERGDSAVYLCASSLTRGDEQYFGPGTRLTVT.